These 25 T cell receptor beta chains originate from one sample sequenced in a study of T cells in Graves' hyperthyroidism and ophthalmopathy. Amplification yielded TCR beta CDR3 regions, with RNA transcripts as the source. The TCR CDR3 was amplified in a first-round RT-PCR using the HTBI primer set. TCRdb analysed the multiplex PCR reads with MiXCR anew, one entry per CDR3 protein. Of about 660,000 distinct CDR3 sequences in the sample, just under 45% were seen once. The sequenced sample was peripheral blood or thyroid tissue (not recorded which). The receptors derive from an adult man with Graves' disease, either hyperthyroidism or ophthalmopathy (not recorded which).

This clonotype was counted between two and nine times. The rearrangement uses TRBV4-1 and TRBJ1-2, with TRBD1 as a possible D gene (5 bases). The V gene lost 1 base and the J gene lost 0 bases, with 9 bases spanning the gap. The CDR3 has 15 residues. Germline CDR1 is MGHRA and CDR2 is YSYEKL. Here the CDR3 reads CASSQGQPTNYGYTF. The CDR3 DNA is TGCGCCAGCAGCCAAGGACAGCCAACTAACTATGGCTACACCTTC.

The gene calls are TRBV25-1 and TRBJ1-1; D is perhaps TRBD1 (6 bases). This CDR3 region has 13 residues. Trimming removed 8 bases at V and 6 bases at J, with 16 bases between. CDR1 and CDR2 (germline): MGHDK, SYGVNS. In DNA, the CDR3 is TGTGCCAGCGTTGAATCCGGGACACCTGAAGCTTTCTTT. It specifies CASVESGTPEAFF.

This clonotype was seen a single time. This chain links TRBV11-1 with TRBJ2-7, with D unclear. The germline CDR1 and CDR2 sequences are SGHAT and FQDESV (reference sequence). Trimming cost V 6 bases and J 2 bases, with 17 bases left between them. This CDR3 spans 15 amino acids. CDR3 loop: CASSSPETLPYEQYF. Here the CDR3 DNA reads TGTGCCAGCAGTTCCCCGGAGACGCTTCCCTACGAGCAGTACTTC.

V usage is TRBV25-1 and J usage is TRBJ1-2; 8 positions match TRBD1. The germline V gene encodes CDR1 MGHDK and CDR2 SYGVNS. The V gene end was trimmed by 11 bases and the J gene end by 4 bases; junction bases not matched to a gene: 3. The CDR3 is made up of 11 amino acids. The CDR3, as DNA: TGTGCCCGACAGGGGACCTATGGCTACACCTTC. This sequence encodes CARQGTYGYTF.

This clonotype appeared a few times. The chain combines TRBV6-5 with TRBJ1-1, with TRBD1 as a possible D gene (5 bases). The germline V gene encodes CDR1 MNHEY and CDR2 SVGAGI. This CDR3 is 16 amino acids long. V was pared by 0 bases and J by 1 base, with 12 bases between. CDR3 nucleotide sequence: TGTGCCAGCAGTTACTCGAGGTTCGGGGGGAACACTGAAGCTTTCTTT. This codes for CASSYSRFGGNTEAFF.

This chain joins TRBV25-1 and TRBJ1-1; possible D gene TRBD1, 6 bases. The germline V gene encodes CDR1 MGHDK and CDR2 SYGVNS. The germline V and J ends were trimmed by 8 bases and 7 bases, with 17 bases remaining between them. This CDR3 spans 13 amino acids. CDR3 nucleotides: TGTGCCAGCTCACCGGACGCGACAGGTGAAGCTTTCTTT. The encoded protein is CASSPDATGEAFF.

This clonotype was observed a handful of times. The V and J genes are TRBV28 and TRBJ1-2, with TRBD1 identical over 12 bases. The CDR3 is 14 residues long. CDR1 and CDR2 (germline): MDHEN, SYDVKM. V shed 6 bases and J 8 bases; nucleotides not matched to a gene: 7. The CDR3 region has the DNA TGTGCCAGCAGAACGGGACAGGGGGCGGAGGGCTACACCTTC. It codes for CASRTGQGAEGYTF.

This clonotype was seen a handful of times. The CDR3 region has the DNA TGTGCCAGCAGCTCGGGGGACGGCATGAACACTGAAGCTTTCTTT. It specifies CASSSGDGMNTEAFF. The gene calls are TRBV7-8 and TRBJ1-1; perhaps TRBD1 as D (5 bases). The CDR3 contains 15 residues. Germline CDR1 SGHVS, CDR2 FQNEAQ. With 4 bases removed from V and 0 bases from J, the gap between germline ends came to 12 bases.

The chain employs TRBV7-9 and TRBJ2-7, with D possibly TRBD1 on 9 matching bases. The CDR3 runs 18 residues. Germline CDR1 is SEHNR and CDR2 is FQNEAQ (reference sequence). Trimming took off 5 bases at V and 5 bases at J, with 28 bases between the two ends. CDR3 protein: CASSPNRGPAGGVDEQYF. CDR3 nucleotide sequence: TGTGCCAGCAGCCCTAACAGGGGGCCAGCCGGGGGGGTTGACGAGCAGTACTTC.

The table lists this clonotype with a few counts. The CDR3 nucleotides are TGCGCCAGCAGCCGGACTGCCTGGGGCTACACCTTC. Translation gives CASSRTAWGYTF. The V gene is TRBV5-1, the J gene TRBJ1-2, with D unresolved. CDR3 length: 12 residues. The V and J ends lost 4 bases and 8 bases respectively, with 12 bases between them. Germline-derived CDR1 and CDR2 are SGHRS and YFSETQ.

The rearrangement joins TRBV2 to TRBJ2-7, with 10 bases identical to TRBD2. Looked up from germline, CDR1 is SNHLY and CDR2 is FYNNEI. CDR3 length: 15 amino acids. Germline trimming cut 6 bases from V and 2 bases from J; bases unmatched to any gene: 7. DNA for the CDR3: TGTGCCAGCAGGGCACTAGCGGGAAACCCCTACGAGCAGTACTTC. It yields the protein CASRALAGNPYEQYF.

The rearrangement links TRBV2 to TRBJ1-6; D gene unclear. The CDR3 sequence is 12 residues long. Germline V lookup: CDR1 SNHLY, CDR2 FYNNEI. Trimming pared 7 bases from V and 13 bases from J, leaving 14 bases between. The CDR3 reads CASNEANQPLHF. The CDR3 DNA reads TGTGCCAGCAACGAGGCCAATCAGCCCCTCCACTTT. The whole variable domain, filled in from reference TRBV2 and TRBJ1-6, reads EPEVTQTPSHQVTQMGQEVILRCVPISNHLYFYWYRQILGQKVEFLVSFYNNEISEKSEIFDDQFSVERPDGSNFTLKIRSTKLEDSAMYFCASNEANQPLHFGNGTRLTVT.

As DNA, the CDR3 is TGTGCCAGCAGTTACTTTGACAGTTACTCTGGAAACACCATATATTTT. Its translation: CASSYFDSYSGNTIYF. The chain recombines TRBV6-6 with TRBJ1-3; D possibly corresponds to TRBD1 (5 bases). V was trimmed by 1 base and J by 0 bases, leaving 10 bases between them. Germline V gives CDR1 MNHNY, CDR2 SVGAGI (reference sequence). The CDR3 spans 16 residues.

The rearrangement joins TRBV20-1 to TRBJ2-2, with D hard to call. Germline CDR1 and CDR2: DFQATT and SNEGSKA (reference sequence). The CDR3 runs 15 residues. Trimming took 3 bases from V and 5 from J, leaving 16 bases between them. CDR3 protein: CSASRAGSPTGELFF. CDR3 DNA sequence: TGCAGTGCTAGCCGGGCAGGTTCGCCGACCGGGGAGCTGTTTTTT.

This clonotype was detected many times. This rearrangement joins TRBV7-9 to TRBJ2-7, with D unclear. The CDR3 consists of 13 residues. Trimming removed 5 bases at V and 2 bases at J, with 10 bases between. Looked up from germline, CDR1 is SEHNR and CDR2 is FQNEAQ (reference sequence). CDR3 DNA sequence: TGTGCCAGCAGCCTTGGACGACCCTACGAGCAGTACTTC. It translates to CASSLGRPYEQYF.

Regarding this clonotype: This may be a read error: a much more frequent sequence differs by one nucleotide. This chain joins TRBV10-3 and TRBJ1-4; the D is unclear. The CDR3 totals 15 residues. From germline, CDR1 is ENHRY and CDR2 SYGVKD. CDR3: CATSDPTPANEKLFF. Here the CDR3 DNA reads TGTGCCACCAGTGATCCGACACCAGCTAATGAAAAACTGTTTTTT.

The chain is built from TRBV5-1 and TRBJ2-5; 10 bases are a match to TRBD2. Germline V lookup: CDR1 SGHRS, CDR2 YFSETQ. The CDR3 extends over 16 amino acids. J was trimmed by 5 bases and V by 4 bases; bases with no gene match: 11. The CDR3 region has the DNA TGCGCCAGCAGCCCTTACTCTAGCGGGAGACAGGAGACCCAGTACTTC. Its translation: CASSPYSSGRQETQYF.

This clonotype was detected ten times or more. The chain couples TRBV24-1 to TRBJ1-2, with 8 bases fitting TRBD1. From germline, CDR1 is KGHDR and CDR2 SFDVKD. Unmatched junction bases numbered 6, after V lost 2 bases and J lost 2 bases. The CDR3 is 16 residues long. Here the CDR3 DNA reads TGTGCCACCAGTGATTCGACCCGGACAGGGAACTATGGCTACACCTTC. Translation gives CATSDSTRTGNYGYTF.

V and J are TRBV10-3 and TRBJ2-7, with a possible D match to TRBD2 (5 bases). Germline V gene lookup returns CDR1 ENHRY and CDR2 SYGVKD. Trimming took off 9 bases at V and 6 bases at J, with 12 bases between the two ends. The CDR3 covers 11 residues. The CDR3 DNA is TGTGCCATAAGAATCGCGGGCGAGCAGTACTTC. Translated: CAIRIAGEQYF.

The chain recombines TRBV10-3 with TRBJ1-2, with 7 bases matching TRBD1. Unmatched junction bases numbered 8, after V lost 10 bases and J lost 3 bases. This CDR3 spans 13 amino acids. Germline V CDR1 and CDR2: ENHRY, SYGVKD. CDR3 amino acids: CATRQGGDYGYTF. The CDR3 DNA follows: TGTGCCACCCGACAGGGAGGGGACTATGGCTACACCTTC.

The V call is TRBV10-3, the J call TRBJ2-2; TRBD1 aligns across 7 bases. V shed 6 bases and J 5 bases; nucleotides not matched to a gene: 6. CDR1 is ENHRY and CDR2 is SYGVKD in the germline V gene. This CDR3 contains 14 residues. CDR3 nucleotide sequence: TGTGCCATCAGCCGGGACAGCCCGACCGGGGAGCTGTTTTTT. It encodes CAISRDSPTGELFF.

This sequence joins TRBV5-6 and TRBJ1-5, with TRBD1 matching over 10 bases. The CDR3 consists of 16 residues. The J segment lost 2 bases and the V segment lost 1 base, leaving 3 bases of the junction unmatched. Germline CDR1 is SGHDT and CDR2 is YYEEEE. The CDR3 nucleotides read TGTGCCAGCAGCTTGTTCGGGACAGGGGGCAATCAGCCCCAGCATTTT. It yields the protein CASSLFGTGGNQPQHF. Filled out from reference TRBV5-6 and TRBJ1-5, the complete variable domain reads DAGVTQSPTHLIKTRGQQVTLRCSPKSGHDTVSWYQQALGQGPQFIFQYYEEEERQRGNFPDRFSGHQFPNYSSELNVNALLLGDSALYLCASSLFGTGGNQPQHFGDGTRLSIL.

The gene calls are TRBV12-3 or TRBV12-4 and TRBJ1-2; D perhaps matches TRBD1 (5 bases). The V and J ends lost 6 bases and 4 bases respectively, with 15 bases between them. The CDR3 runs to 14 residues. The CDR3 coding sequence is TGTGCCAGCAGCCAAGTCGTGGGGGTCTATGGCTACACCTTC. It is translated as CASSQVVGVYGYTF.

Concerning this clonotype itself: One junction end disagrees with the germline gene, perhaps due to a read error. The chain couples TRBV28 to TRBJ2-2; D is undetermined. The germline V gene encodes CDR1 MDHEN and CDR2 SYDVKM. The CDR3 covers 12 residues. This chain's CDR3 is CTSSRDRGELFF. CDR3 DNA sequence: TGTACCAGCAGCCGTGACCGCGGGGAGCTGTTTTTT.

The chain is built from TRBV29-1 and TRBJ1-4; D possibly corresponds to TRBD1 (5 bases). CDR3 length equals 16 residues. Germline loops: CDR1 SQVTM, CDR2 ANQGSEA. With 3 bases removed from V and 6 bases from J, the gap between germline ends came to 20 bases. The CDR3 DNA reads TGCAGCGTTGATAACCCAAAAGGGGCTGGAGATGAAAAACTGTTTTTT. It specifies CSVDNPKGAGDEKLFF.